One sample yielded the 25 T cell receptor beta chains listed below, sequenced in a study of monozygotic twins with inflammatory bowel disease. TCRdb processed the 5' RACE reads again and assigns one entry to each CDR3 protein, with no DNA. Listed are 150,000 to 200,000 distinct CDR3 sequences; 7.4% falls within the top ten. The sequenced sample was blood. The receptors here all came from a human donor with ulcerative colitis or Crohn's disease, or a healthy co-twin of an affected twin (not recorded which).

The chain recombines TRBV10-3 with TRBJ1-2; there is no DNA to check the TCRdb D call of TRBD1. Germline CDR1 and CDR2: ENHRY and SYGVKD. The CDR3 is 13 amino acids. CDR3 protein: CAISGTGGRSYTF.

The genes are TRBV7-2 and TRBJ1-5. Germline V gene data show CDR1 as SGHTA and CDR2 as FQGNSA. CDR3 length: 14 amino acids. The CDR3 spells CASSPRVADQPQHF.

The V call is TRBV5-4, the J call TRBJ2-1; TCRdb picks TRBD1, but there is no DNA to check that call. Germline loops: CDR1 SGHNT, CDR2 YYREEE (reference sequence). The CDR3 extends over 14 amino acids. The CDR3 region is CASSPGYSYNEQFF.

J is TRBJ2-3 and V is TRBV20-1; the TCRdb D gene call, TRBD2, has no DNA to confirm it. Germline loops: CDR1 DFQATT, CDR2 SNEGSKA (reference sequence). The CDR3 is 16 amino acids. CDR3 residues: CSASPPGLAGGGTQYF.

V is TRBV7-2 and J is TRBJ2-7. The CDR3 spans 13 residues. The germline V gene has CDR1 SGHTA and CDR2 FQGNSA. The CDR3 region is CASSQRVPYEQYF.

This chain uses TRBV5-1 with TRBJ2-7; TCRdb gives TRBD1 as the D gene, but with no DNA this cannot be confirmed. This CDR3 spans 15 amino acids. Germline CDR1 reads SGHRS; CDR2 reads YFSETQ. CDR3 in amino acids: CASSSTGTQTYEQYF.

The chain couples TRBV29-1 to TRBJ2-5; with no DNA, the TCRdb D assignment of TRBD2 cannot be verified. The CDR3 contains 12 residues. In germline, CDR1 is SQVTM, CDR2 ANQGSEA. The CDR3 spells CSVERPGETQYF.

V is TRBV5-4 and J is TRBJ2-2; checking the TCRdb D call of TRBD1 is not possible without DNA. Germline CDR1 reads SGHNT; CDR2 reads YYREEE (reference sequence). This CDR3 has 16 residues. CDR3 protein: CASSLGDRGRRGELFF.

V usage is TRBV6-5 and J usage is TRBJ1-4; TCRdb's D call of TRBD1 is untestable without DNA. Germline-derived CDR1 and CDR2 are MNHEY and SVGAGI. There are 16 residues in the CDR3. CDR3 sequence: CASSYLPGTGFEKLFF.

This chain links TRBV10-3 with TRBJ2-7; TCRdb's D gene call, TRBD2, goes unchecked for lack of DNA. CDR3 length equals 14 residues. Per germline, CDR1 ENHRY and CDR2 SYGVKD. CDR3 protein: CAISEWEGTHEQYF.

This rearrangement joins TRBV7-2 to TRBJ2-7; no DNA is available, so the TRBD1 call from TCRdb remains unchecked. In germline, CDR1 is SGHTA, CDR2 FQGNSA. There are 12 residues in the CDR3. CDR3 amino acids: CASSLVPGEQYF.

The chain carries TRBV7-2 and TRBJ1-6; TCRdb gives TRBD1 as the D gene, but with no DNA this cannot be confirmed. This CDR3 comprises 16 residues. Germline V gene sequence: CDR1 SGHTA, CDR2 FQGNSA. CDR3 region: CASSFSGTGGISPLHF.

The chain links TRBV20-1 to TRBJ2-1; TCRdb's assignment of TRBD2 cannot be checked, as there is no DNA. Germline V lookup: CDR1 DFQATT, CDR2 SNEGSKA (reference sequence). The CDR3 has 15 amino acids. CDR3 residues: CSASLGLAGENEQFF.

The chain carries TRBV5-5 and TRBJ1-1. Germline CDR1 reads SGHKS; CDR2 reads YYEKEE (reference sequence). This CDR3 is built from 13 residues. CDR3 protein: CASSLGGRTEAFF.

This chain connects TRBV5-5 to TRBJ2-2; checking the TCRdb D call of TRBD1 is not possible without DNA. In germline, CDR1 is SGHKS, CDR2 YYEKEE (reference sequence). The CDR3 loop spans 15 amino acids. CDR3 region: CASSLLRQGAGELFF.

CDR3 amino acids: CASSLRSGGEETQYF. The chain links TRBV5-4 to TRBJ2-5; TCRdb's D call, TRBD2, is unchecked because there is no DNA. The CDR3 sequence is 15 residues long. Germline CDR1 SGHNT, CDR2 YYREEE (reference sequence).

The chain is built from TRBV28 and TRBJ2-7; as DNA is missing, the TRBD1 call by TCRdb cannot be tested. CDR3 length equals 17 residues. Germline V gene lookup returns CDR1 MDHEN and CDR2 SYDVKM. The CDR3 protein is CASSLLSGFPPSYEQYF.

This chain joins TRBV18 and TRBJ2-7; without DNA, the TCRdb call of TRBD2 cannot be checked. In germline, CDR1 is KGHSH, CDR2 LQKENI. This CDR3 comprises 17 residues. CDR3 protein: CASSRGRSGRSSYEQYF.

V usage is TRBV12-3 or TRBV12-4 and J usage is TRBJ1-2. The CDR3 consists of 13 residues. CDR3 residues: CASSLGRSYGYTF.

The V call is TRBV15, the J call TRBJ2-7; TCRdb's assignment of TRBD2 cannot be checked, as there is no DNA. CDR1 and CDR2 (germline): LNHNV, YYDKDF (reference sequence). This CDR3 region has 18 residues. CDR3 residues: CATSRAPWGTSGSHEQYF. Variable domain in full (rest from reference TRBV15 and TRBJ2-7): DAMVIQNPRYQVTQFGKPVTLSCSQTLNHNVMYWYQQKSSQAPKLLFHYYDKDFNNEADTPDNFQSRRPNTSFCFLDIRSPGLGDTAMYLCATSRAPWGTSGSHEQYFGPGTRLTVT.

This chain links TRBV5-1 with TRBJ2-7; the D call from TCRdb, TRBD1, cannot be confirmed without DNA. The germline CDR1 and CDR2 sequences are SGHRS and YFSETQ. The CDR3 has 16 amino acids. The CDR3 reads CASSEDGTAYDDEQYF.

This chain links TRBV18 with TRBJ2-5. This CDR3 is 12 amino acids long. CDR1 is KGHSH and CDR2 is LQKENI in the germline V gene. CDR3 protein: CASSPRRETQYF. Full variable domain (missing parts from reference TRBV18 and TRBJ2-5): NAGVMQNPRHLVRRRGQEARLRCSPMKGHSHVYWYRQLPEEGLKFMVYLQKENIIDESGMPKERFSAEFPKEGPSILRIQQVVRGDSAAYFCASSPRRETQYFGPGTRLLVL.

This sequence joins TRBV28 and TRBJ2-2; TCRdb's assignment of TRBD1 cannot be checked, as there is no DNA. Germline CDR1 and CDR2: MDHEN and SYDVKM. The CDR3 length is 16 residues. The CDR3 sequence: CASSYRTGAKKGELFF. The whole variable domain, remainder taken from reference TRBV28 and TRBJ2-2, is DVKVTQSSRYLVKRTGEKVFLECVQDMDHENMFWYRQDPGLGLRLIYFSYDVKMKEKGDIPEGYSVSREKKERFSLILESASTNQTSMYLCASSYRTGAKKGELFFGEGSRLTVL.

The chain uses TRBV5-4 and TRBJ2-1. Germline V lookup: CDR1 SGHNT, CDR2 YYREEE (reference sequence). This CDR3 spans 13 amino acids. The CDR3 spells CASSLSVDNEQFF.

The rearrangement joins TRBV4-1 to TRBJ2-1; TCRdb lists TRBD2, though no DNA is available to test this call. The length of the CDR3 is 16 residues. Per germline, CDR1 MGHRA and CDR2 YSYEKL. The CDR3 sequence: CASSQDWGGTYNEQFF.